This T cell receptor beta chain appears in the sequencing data of a study of CD8+CD57+ T cells in acquired aplastic anemia. The CDR3 covers 15 residues. CDR1 and CDR2 (germline): MDHEN, SYDVKM. The V gene end was trimmed by 5 bases and the J gene end by 9 bases; junction bases not matched to a gene: 16. Sequencing was done on patients that had shown CD8+CD57+ cell expansion by flow cytometry. The table lists this clonotype with a few counts. The study profiled TCR beta VDJ and CDR3 using genomic DNA as template. TCRdb independently ran MiXCR on the reads; one entry per CDR3 protein. This sample has some 150,000 distinct CDR3 sequences, with about 54% found just once.

The origin of this receptor is a human donor with aplastic anemia. Sequenced: sorted CD4+, CD8+, or CD8+CD57+ T cells (not recorded which) from PBMCs. The chain recombines TRBV28 with TRBJ2-7; the match to TRBD2 covers 7 bases. The CDR3 coding sequence is TGTGCCAGCAGTGTATCCCTTCGGACTAGTATTGGGCAGTACTTC. Encoded protein: CASSVSLRTSIGQYF.